This T cell receptor (beta chain) was identified in a study of blood T cell repertoires in COVID-19. Study-wide context: Specimens from acute and convalescent COVID-19 originated in the United States, Italy and Spain. PBMCs, B-cell-depleted T cells, or T cells provided the cDNA or gDNA that made up the material.

This table comes from immunoSEQ multiplex PCR, and its TCRdb copy is limited to in-frame clones, with some not included. Altogether around 220,000 clones are present, about 90% being singletons, with the ten largest covering more than 13%. Membership in each cohort depended on participant-reported clinical history. During the 2 weeks before they entered the study, exposed participants had met someone with a PCR-confirmed or clinician-diagnosed COVID-19 case. The CDR3 runs 15 residues. CDR1 is KGHDR and CDR2 is SFDVKD in the germline V gene. With V trimmed by 4 bases and J by 4 bases, 6 bases remained unmatched.

The J gene is TRBJ2-7, the V gene TRBV24-1; 10 bases align to TRBD1. Sequenced: PBMCs or T cells enriched from blood (not recorded which). The sequence was collected from a man aged 25-45 years who had been exposed to COVID-19. DNA of the CDR3: TGTGCCACCAGTGACCCACGGACAGGGGGTTACGAGCAGTACTTC. Protein product: CATSDPRTGGYEQYF.